Detailed here is one T cell receptor (beta chain). The antigen is not known. Produced via immunoSEQ multiplex PCR; TCRdb's table is partial and in-frame only. The repertoire consists of about 80,000 clones, with roughly 80% occurring once and the leading ten covering approximately 5%. This entry comes from a study of cytotoxic CD8 clonotypes in ibrutinib-treated CLL. Study summary: For this cohort, patients were 10 to 11 relapsed/refractory and approximately 14 treatment-naive, while 17 to 18 were IGHV unmutated. Study results and caveats: Shared public clonotypes were rare, and on treatment they either got smaller or stayed the same. Clonality grew at ibrutinib response; at progression, it decreased back toward baseline.

The source of roughly 1.9 micrograms of genomic DNA for TCR beta libraries was cryopreserved PBMCs. This CDR3 has 14 amino acids. CDR1 and CDR2 from the germline V gene are SGHTA and FQGNSA. Trimming removed 5 bases from V and 11 bases from J, with 21 bases in between. The receptor's source is a human donor with chronic lymphocytic leukemia. The J gene is TRBJ2-5, the V gene TRBV7-2; no reliable D call. This specimen was PBMCs, taken after 12 months of ibrutinib treatment. CDR3: CASSLDPVRLEQYF. CDR3 nucleotides: TGTGCCAGCAGCCTCGATCCCGTTCGGTTGGAACAGTACTTC.